This TCR beta chain was identified in a study of radiation and T cells in renal cell carcinoma (dated by TCRdb to 2020 to 2021). Background on the whole study: Samples were obtained from a clinical trial, in which 15 Gy stereotactic body radiation therapy was delivered to primary renal cell carcinomas and nephrectomy was performed 4 weeks later. In total, 50 to 55 samples underwent TCR beta sequencing: 25 or so tumors plus 27 peripheral blood samples. Across all 50 or so samples, 4,016,671 unique CDR3 nucleotide sequences, encoding 2.5 million to 3 million unique CDR3 amino acid sequences, were identified.

TCR beta libraries were generated from genomic DNA with the immunoSEQ kit, following the manufacturer's recommendations. To prepare libraries, a first multiplex PCR with proprietary primers was run, followed by a second PCR that added unique barcodes, and a bead cleanup was done after each round. Each sample batch included a kit-provided positive control reaction and a negative control reaction. The final libraries were assessed on an Agilent 4200 TapeStation D1000 ScreenTape, pooled by volume, and quantified by qPCR. Sequencing ran on an Illumina NextSeq500 with a MidOutput 150-cycle cartridge, using 156 Read1 and 15 Index1 cycles with kit custom primers. The pooled library was loaded at around 1 pM with an approximately 20% PhiX control spike-in. The paper's data handling went like this. The vendor-processed data were analyzed in R, and a clonotype was defined as all T cells that share the same CDR3 nucleotide sequence. In the clone abundance analyses, frequencies were normalized to the 10,000 most abundant clones in each sample. Public T cell clones, which averaged fewer than five per sample, were removed prior to analysis. A difference in abundance of at least 32-fold between compartments was used to define tumor-enriched and baseline blood-enriched clonotypes. A beta-binomial differential abundance model was used to identify clonotypes that were expanded or contracted between blood time points. Tumor-blood repertoire similarity was measured with the Baroni-Urbani and Buser coefficient, and group comparisons used two-tailed Wilcoxon tests in R. TCRdb retrieved this table from immuneACCESS and kept in-frame rearrangements only. Not all clones are present; in checked studies, unresolved V genes account for under half, and no reason is known for the remainder. V and J calls and clone size are given by that table; D and trimming were obtained from the DNA. The sample includes about 160,000 clones, with approximately 90% observed a single time. Clones ranked in the top ten supply about 4% of the sample.

Points the paper makes about the study in general: Changes in the blood repertoire were not tracked past 4 weeks after treatment. Top tumor clonotypes rose in blood from baseline to 2 weeks post-radiation, then contracted by 4 weeks, suggesting transient expansion of tumor-resident clones. Because no pretreatment tumor biopsies were available, whether clonotypes were present in the tumor at baseline could not be determined. The single-armed trial design could not address effects of radiation dose or scheduling on the TCR repertoire.

In the paper's terms, the time point label means: baseline pretreatment blood. The treatment or condition tag for this specimen amounts to: 15 Gy SBRT to primary tumor, nephrectomy 4 weeks later. To follow tumor-enriched clonotypes, peripheral blood was collected serially from radiation-treated patients at baseline and again at 2 weeks and 4 weeks after SBRT. Renal cell carcinoma with clear cell pathology was present in all patients. Genomic DNA for TCR sequencing was prepared using the QIAamp DNA Blood Mini Kit (Qiagen). Samples were included in the analyses only if all quality control checks were passed. In regard to this clone: No cognate antigen has been identified for it. No base qualities exist here, and no much larger clone lies one base off it.

V and J lose 0 bases and 2 bases, and a span of 8 bases separates them. The germline V gene (reference sequence) gives CDR1 as SGHNT and CDR2 as YYREEE. Reading from cysteine to phenylalanine, the CDR3 counts 14 amino acids. Only the CDR3 part of the read is kept: 42 bases, read in frame from the first base. The chain employs TRBV5-4 and TRBJ1-1; the D gene cannot be named for sure. This receptor was identified in a woman aged 70-85 years with renal cell carcinoma. This sample comprised blood, obtained from a patient whose treatment included radiotherapy and nephrectomy. The nucleotide sequence is TGTGCCAGCAGCTTGGTAAAATCCAACACTGAAGCTTTCTTT. Its protein reads: CASSLVKSNTEAFF.